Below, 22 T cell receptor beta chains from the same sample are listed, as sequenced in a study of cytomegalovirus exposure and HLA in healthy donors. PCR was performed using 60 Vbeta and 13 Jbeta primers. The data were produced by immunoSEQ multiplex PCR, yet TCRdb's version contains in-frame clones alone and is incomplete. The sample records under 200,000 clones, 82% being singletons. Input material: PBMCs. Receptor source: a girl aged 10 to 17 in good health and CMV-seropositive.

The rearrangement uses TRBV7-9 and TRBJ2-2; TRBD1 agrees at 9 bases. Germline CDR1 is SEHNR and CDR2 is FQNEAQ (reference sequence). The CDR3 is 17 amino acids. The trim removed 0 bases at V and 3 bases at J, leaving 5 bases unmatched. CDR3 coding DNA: TGTGCCAGCAGCTTAGCTCACAGGGGGCGTCACACCGGGGAGCTGTTTTTT. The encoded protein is CASSLAHRGRHTGELFF.

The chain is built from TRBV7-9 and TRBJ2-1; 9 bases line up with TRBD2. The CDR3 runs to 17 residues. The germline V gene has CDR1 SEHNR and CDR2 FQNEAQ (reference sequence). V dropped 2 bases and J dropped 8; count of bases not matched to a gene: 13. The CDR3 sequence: CASSLSAGGPRSYEQFF. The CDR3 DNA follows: TGTGCCAGCAGCTTATCCGCGGGAGGGCCGAGGAGTTATGAGCAGTTCTTC.

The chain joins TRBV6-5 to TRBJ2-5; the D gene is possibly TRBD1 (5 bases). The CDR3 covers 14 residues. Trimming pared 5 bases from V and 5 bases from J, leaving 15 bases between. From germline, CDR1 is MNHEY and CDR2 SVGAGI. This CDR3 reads CASSTYQGRETQYF. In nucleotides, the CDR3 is TGTGCCAGCAGTACCTACCAGGGTAGGGAGACCCAGTACTTC.

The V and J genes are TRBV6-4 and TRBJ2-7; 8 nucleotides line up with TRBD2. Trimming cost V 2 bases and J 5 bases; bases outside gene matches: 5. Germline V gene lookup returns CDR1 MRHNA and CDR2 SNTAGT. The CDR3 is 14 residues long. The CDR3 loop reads CASSDRPGGNEQYF. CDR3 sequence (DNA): TGTGCCAGCAGTGACCGGCCGGGAGGGAACGAGCAGTACTTC.

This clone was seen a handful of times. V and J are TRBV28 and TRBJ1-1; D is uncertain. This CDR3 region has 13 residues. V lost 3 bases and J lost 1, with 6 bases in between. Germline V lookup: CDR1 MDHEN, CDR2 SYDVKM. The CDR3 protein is CASSFSWNTEAFF. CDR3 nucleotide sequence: TGTGCCAGCAGTTTTTCCTGGAACACTGAAGCTTTCTTT.

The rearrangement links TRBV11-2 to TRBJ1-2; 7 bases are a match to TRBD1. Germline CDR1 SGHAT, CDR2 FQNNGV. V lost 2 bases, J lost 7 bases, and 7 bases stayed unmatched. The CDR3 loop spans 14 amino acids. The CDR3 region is CASSLNGPGGGYTF. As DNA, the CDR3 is TGTGCCAGCAGCTTAAATGGACCAGGGGGTGGCTACACCTTC.

The DNA for the CDR3 is TGTGCCAGCAGCCGCTGGACAGGGGTTAAGGATGGCTACACCTTC. It yields the protein CASSRWTGVKDGYTF. The rearrangement links TRBV6-5 to TRBJ1-2; TRBD1 agrees at 9 bases. J was trimmed by 6 bases and V by 6 bases; bases with no gene match: 11. The CDR3 extends over 15 amino acids. The germline CDR1 and CDR2 sequences are MNHEY and SVGAGI.

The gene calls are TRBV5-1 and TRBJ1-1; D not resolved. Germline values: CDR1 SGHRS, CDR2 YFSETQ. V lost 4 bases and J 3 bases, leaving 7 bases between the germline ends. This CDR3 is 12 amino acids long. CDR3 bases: TGCGCCAGCAGCACCGCAGACACTGAAGCTTTCTTT. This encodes CASSTADTEAFF.

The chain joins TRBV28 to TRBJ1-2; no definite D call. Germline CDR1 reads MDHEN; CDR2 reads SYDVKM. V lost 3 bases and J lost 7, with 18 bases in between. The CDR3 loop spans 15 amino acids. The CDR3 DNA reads TGTGCCAGCAGTTTCCCCAGAGGGAGCCGCGGTGGCTACACCTTC. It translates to CASSFPRGSRGGYTF.

In DNA, the CDR3 is TGTGCCACGAGGACAGGGATACCCTACGAGCAGTACTTC. Translating gives CATRTGIPYEQYF. The chain uses TRBV28 and TRBJ2-7; the match to TRBD1 covers 8 bases. CDR1 is MDHEN, CDR2 SYDVKM, per germline. J lost 2 bases, V lost 10 bases, and 7 bases had no gene match. The CDR3 length is 13 residues. The variable domain in full, with the rest retrieved from reference TRBV28 and TRBJ2-7, is DVKVTQSSRYLVKRTGEKVFLECVQDMDHENMFWYRQDPGLGLRLIYFSYDVKMKEKGDIPEGYSVSREKKERFSLILESASTNQTSMYLCATRTGIPYEQYFGPGTRLTVT.

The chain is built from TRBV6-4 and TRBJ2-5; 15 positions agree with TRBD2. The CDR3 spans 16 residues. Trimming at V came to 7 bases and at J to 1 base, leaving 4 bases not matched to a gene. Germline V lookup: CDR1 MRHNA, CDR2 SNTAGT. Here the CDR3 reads CASNWTSGRAQETQYF. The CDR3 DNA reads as TGTGCCAGCAACTGGACTAGCGGGAGGGCCCAAGAGACCCAGTACTTC.

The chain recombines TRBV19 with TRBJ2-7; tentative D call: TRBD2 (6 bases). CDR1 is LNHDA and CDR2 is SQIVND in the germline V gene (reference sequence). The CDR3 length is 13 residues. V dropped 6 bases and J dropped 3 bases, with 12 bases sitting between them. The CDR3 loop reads CASSDSGNYEQYF. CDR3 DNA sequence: TGTGCCAGTAGCGATAGCGGCAACTACGAGCAGTACTTC.

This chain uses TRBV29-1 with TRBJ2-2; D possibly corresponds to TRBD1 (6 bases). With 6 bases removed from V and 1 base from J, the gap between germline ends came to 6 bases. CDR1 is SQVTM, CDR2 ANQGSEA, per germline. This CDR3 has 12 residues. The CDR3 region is CSVDRNTGELFF. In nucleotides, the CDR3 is TGCAGCGTGGACAGGAACACCGGGGAGCTGTTTTTT.

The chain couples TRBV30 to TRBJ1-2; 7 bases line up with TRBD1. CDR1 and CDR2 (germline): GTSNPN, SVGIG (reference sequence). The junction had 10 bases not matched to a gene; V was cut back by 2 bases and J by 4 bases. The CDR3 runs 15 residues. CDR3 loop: CAWSLEGGFSYGYTF. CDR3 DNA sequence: TGTGCCTGGAGTCTCGAAGGGGGCTTTAGCTATGGCTACACCTTC.

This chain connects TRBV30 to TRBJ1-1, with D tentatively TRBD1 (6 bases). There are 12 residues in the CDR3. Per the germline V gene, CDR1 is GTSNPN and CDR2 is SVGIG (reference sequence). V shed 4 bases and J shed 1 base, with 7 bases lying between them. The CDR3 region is CAWIRGNTEAFF. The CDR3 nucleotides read TGTGCCTGGATCAGGGGGAACACTGAAGCTTTCTTT.

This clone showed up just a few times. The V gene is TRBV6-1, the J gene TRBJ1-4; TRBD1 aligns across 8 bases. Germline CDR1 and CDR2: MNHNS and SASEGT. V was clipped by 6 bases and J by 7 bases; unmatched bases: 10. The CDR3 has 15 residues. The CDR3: CASSGWTGSSEKLFF. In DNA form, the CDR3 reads TGTGCCAGCAGCGGGTGGACAGGGAGTAGTGAAAAACTGTTTTTT.

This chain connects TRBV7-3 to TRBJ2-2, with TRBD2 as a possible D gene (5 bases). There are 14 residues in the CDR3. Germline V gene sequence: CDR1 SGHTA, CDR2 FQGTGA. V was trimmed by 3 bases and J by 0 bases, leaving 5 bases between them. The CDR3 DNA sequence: TGTGCCAGCAGCTTCGGGGCGAACACCGGGGAGCTGTTTTTT. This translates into CASSFGANTGELFF. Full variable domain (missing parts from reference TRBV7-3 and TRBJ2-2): GAGVSQTPSNKVTEKGKYVELRCDPISGHTALYWYRQSLGQGPEFLIYFQGTGAADDSGLPNDRFFAVRPEGSVSTLKIQRTERGDSAVYLCASSFGANTGELFFGEGSRLTVL.

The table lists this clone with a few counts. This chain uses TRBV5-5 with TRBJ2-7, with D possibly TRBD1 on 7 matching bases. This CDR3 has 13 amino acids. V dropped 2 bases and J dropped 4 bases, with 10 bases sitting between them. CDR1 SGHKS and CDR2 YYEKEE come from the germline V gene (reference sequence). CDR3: CASSFRGEYEQYF. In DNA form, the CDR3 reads TGTGCCAGCAGCTTCAGGGGGGAGTACGAGCAGTACTTC. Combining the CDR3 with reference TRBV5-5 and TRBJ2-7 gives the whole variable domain DAGVTQSPTHLIKTRGQQVTLRCSPISGHKSVSWYQQVLGQGPQFIFQYYEKEERGRGNFPDRFSARQFPNYSSELNVNALLLGDSALYLCASSFRGEYEQYFGPGTRLTVT.

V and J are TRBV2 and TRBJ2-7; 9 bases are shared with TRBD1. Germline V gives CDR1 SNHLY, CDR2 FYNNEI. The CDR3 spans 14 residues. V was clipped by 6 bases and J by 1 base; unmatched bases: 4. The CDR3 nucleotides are TGTGCCAGCAGGGGGACAGGGACATCCTACGAGCAGTACTTC. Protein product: CASRGTGTSYEQYF. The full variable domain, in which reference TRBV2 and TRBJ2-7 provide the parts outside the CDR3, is EPEVTQTPSHQVTQMGQEVILRCVPISNHLYFYWYRQILGQKVEFLVSFYNNEISEKSEIFDDQFSVERPDGSNFTLKIRSTKLEDSAMYFCASRGTGTSYEQYFGPGTRLTVT.

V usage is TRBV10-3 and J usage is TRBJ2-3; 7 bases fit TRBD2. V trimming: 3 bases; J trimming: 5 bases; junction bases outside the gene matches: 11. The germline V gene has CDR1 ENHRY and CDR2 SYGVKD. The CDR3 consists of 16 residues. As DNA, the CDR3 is TGTGCCATCAGTGACATCGGGACGGGGGGTGGAGATACGCAGTATTTT. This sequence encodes CAISDIGTGGGDTQYF.

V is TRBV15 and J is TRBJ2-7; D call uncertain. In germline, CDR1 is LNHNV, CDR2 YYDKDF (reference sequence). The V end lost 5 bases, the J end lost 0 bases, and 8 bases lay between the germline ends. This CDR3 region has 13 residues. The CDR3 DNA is TGTGCCACCAGCCACCCGGGCTCCTACGAGCAGTACTTC. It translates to CATSHPGSYEQYF.

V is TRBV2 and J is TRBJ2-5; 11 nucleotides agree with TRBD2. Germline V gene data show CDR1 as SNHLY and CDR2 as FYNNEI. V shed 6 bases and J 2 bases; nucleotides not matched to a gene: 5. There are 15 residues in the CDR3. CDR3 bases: TGTGCCAGCAGGTTTCTAGCGGGAGGTCAAGAGACCCAGTACTTC. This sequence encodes CASRFLAGGQETQYF.